This entry features one T cell receptor beta chain sequence. Its antigen has not been determined. Within one base of it there is no much larger clone, and no base qualities were kept. This sample is drawn from a study of blood T cell repertoires in COVID-19 (dated by TCRdb to the early 2020s). For the study in its entirety: Samples covering the acute and convalescent phases of COVID-19 were provided by collaborators in the United States, Italy and Spain. Where HLA class I and class II types were available, the types were taken from metadata supplied by the sample provider, not from assay-based typing. The repertoires were released in a freely available public database meant as a resource for research on the immune response to SARS-CoV-2. A de-identified subject ID, COVID-19 status, age in years and sex were almost always included in the sample metadata. Subjects who had been exposed to COVID-19, were actively infected with it, or had recovered from it provided the deeply sampled blood TCRbeta repertoires that made up the dataset. Samples came from the ongoing ImmuneRACE study (first 160 participants) plus 1,254 subjects from 6 global collaborators. The material from the prospective study consisted of cDNA or gDNA derived from T cells, B-cell-depleted T cells, or PBMCs.

Summary of the overall study and its limitations: How much clinical and demographic metadata was included differed by source and by participant, and the metadata was provided uncurated.

From the germline V gene, CDR1 is MRHNA and CDR2 is SNTAGT. V and J are trimmed by 3 bases and 4 bases, and the gene matches miss 8 bases of the junction. From cysteine to phenylalanine, the CDR3 is 18 amino acids long. CDR3 DNA is the only sequence kept; it has 54 bases, read in frame from the first base. Enrolling through a virtual design, the prospective study's participants ranged in age from roughly 18 to 95 years and lived across approximately 25 United States geographic areas. In the prospective study, participants were assigned to cohorts based on the clinical history participants reported in a screening survey and a study questionnaire. A participant counted as exposed if, within 2 weeks of entering the study, that participant had been in contact with someone who had a PCR-confirmed or clinician-diagnosed COVID-19 case. Each participant in the prospective study had whole blood, serum and a nasopharyngeal or oropharyngeal swab collected by mobile phlebotomists. Over a 2-month period, participants in the prospective study had the option of providing additional blood draws and questionnaires. Before DNA extraction, blood samples from the prospective study were shipped at room temperature or frozen.

TCRbeta CDR3 regions were amplified from genomic DNA by means of the immunoSEQ Assay, a bias-controlled multiplex PCR. The original methods were these. Nucleated cell counts per sample were estimated from amplification of reference gene primers within the assay. To quantify the absolute abundance of each unique TCRbeta CDR3 rearrangement, sequence reads were collapsed and filtered. Productive Simpson clonality was computed per sample as the square root of Simpson's diversity index over productive rearrangements. TCRdb stores this immuneACCESS table with in-frame sequences only. Part of the clones is absent; in the studies checked, under half of the shortfall reflects unresolved V genes, and no reason is known for the rest. That table supplies the V and J calls and clone size; D and trimming were determined from the DNA. Across this sample there are under 300,000 clones, with roughly 88% seen only once. The ten biggest clones cover about 3.4% of the sample.

The rearrangement joined TRBV6-4 to TRBJ2-6, and TRBD1 matches 11 of the central bases. The material sequenced was PBMCs or T cells enriched from blood (not recorded which). The receptor's source is a woman aged 40 to 49 who had been exposed to COVID-19. The bases read TGTGCCAGCAGTGAGACCGGGACAGGGGGATCAGGGGCCAACGTCCTGACTTTC. Protein translation: CASSETGTGGSGANVLTF.